This T cell receptor beta chain was observed in a study of cytomegalovirus exposure and HLA in healthy donors. With respect to this clone: Its target is not known.

Findings of the study overall: A cluster of highly shared sequence variants was likely a sequencing artifact. When analyzed later, a missense DCLRE1C variant was found to be linked to TCR beta V- and J-gene trimming. A later analysis associated 16,000 or so TCR beta sequences with HLA alleles at a 0.05 false discovery rate.

The PCR had 60 Vbeta and 13 Jbeta primers. Produced via immunoSEQ multiplex PCR; TCRdb's table is partial and in-frame only. Of 200,000 to 250,000 clones in the sample, 65% to 75% are singletons; the top ten hold roughly 1.9%. Donors consisted of healthy bone marrow donors. Sequenced input: PBMCs. This TCR derives from a woman in her twenties or thirties in good health and CMV-seronegative.

As DNA, the CDR3 is TGTGCCAGTAGTTTCGTAAACACTGAAGCTTTCTTT. Residues: CASSFVNTEAFF. The chain has TRBV19 and TRBJ1-1; no clear D gene. Trimming cost V 5 bases and J 2 bases, with 6 bases left between them. In germline, CDR1 is LNHDA, CDR2 SQIVND (reference sequence). The CDR3 is 12 residues long.